This T cell receptor (beta chain) is from a study of shared clonotypes between healthy human individuals (TCRdb year 2020). At the level of the whole study: The cohort included three men and a couple of women between 18 and 49 years of age. Leukapheresis yielded between about 0.94 and 8.9 billion PBMCs per donor. To increase sequencing depth and limit assay-specific biases, different laboratories used diverse techniques to prepare libraries and sequence TCR repertoires. To estimate repertoire size and how much clonotypes are shared between individuals, the study performed deep sequencing of blood TCR repertoires from about 5 healthy adults. For each donor, three plates each were used for CD4 naive and CD4 memory, two plates were used for CD8 naive, and one plate was used for CD8 memory. Overall study outcomes, separate from this receptor: Higher generation probabilities were observed for clonotypes shared by all four sorted-subset donors than for non-shared clonotypes. Naive subsets generally had larger estimated clonotype richness than memory subsets did. Roughly 5.2% of naive CD4, approximately 3.7% of naive CD8, about 2.5% of memory CD4, and approximately 0.39% of memory CD8 clonotypes were shared across a few donors. Rarefaction of sorted-subset datasets indicated incomplete sequencing despite the large sequencing depth. The small number of donors limited the genetic and exposure-history diversity represented. Sampling was restricted to blood, and TCR repertoires in tissue are likely to differ from TCR repertoires in blood. Pairwise subsampling led to the expectation that sequencing depth would affect the degree of clonotype sharing among donors.

Using the deep immunoSEQ assay, multiplex PCR amplified TCR CDR3 regions from genomic DNA. For each cell subset, the extracted genomic DNA was distributed evenly across all wells of several immunoSEQ 96-well plates, and each plate served as one replicate. For sorted subsets, roughly 200 ng genomic DNA, equal to about 30,000 T cell genomes, was loaded into each replicate PCR. The purified libraries were quantified using a Qubit 3.0 fluorometer, sized with a Bioanalyzer 2100, and then quantified again using the KAPA Library Quantification kit. Each immunoSEQ 96-well plate was sequenced on its own single-read 150-cycle Illumina NextSeq 550 flow cell. Processing in the source paper ran as follows. The immunoSEQ output contained only junctional sequences without quality scores, so filtering could not match that applied to full-length reads. Sequences were annotated with PyIR, a Python wrapper for IgBLAST v1.9, and V/J genes and CDR3 were assigned using IMGT germline references. Any read was removed if the V/J assignment was weak (E-value above 1e-6), the CDR3 was missing, or the read contained stop codons, out-of-frame junctions, or ambiguous translated residues. V3J clonotypes were defined as sequences sharing an identical inferred V gene, J gene, and CDR3 amino acid sequence. The percentage overlap between two repertoires was calculated by dividing the number of shared unique clonotypes by the size of the smaller repertoire. Three approaches were used to assess repertoire richness: RTK rarefaction, the Chao1 estimator, and Recon v2.1 estimates of unobserved clonotypes. For all TCRbeta clonotypes obtained by the gDNA method from a handful of donors, generation probabilities were computed with OLGA. Not all clones reach the TCRdb copy of this immuneACCESS table, which keeps in-frame sequences only. Checked studies attribute under half of the gap to unresolved V genes and leave the rest unexplained. From that table come the V and J calls and clone size; the DNA was used to work out D and trimming. The sample includes roughly 2 million clones, with roughly 95% observed a single time. The top ten clonotypes cover 0.1% to 0.15% of the sample.

The donors were healthy, HIV-negative adults with no recently reported acute infections or vaccinations. Every donor was a Caucasian adult living in Nashville, Tennessee, USA. CD4+ T cells were enriched through magnetic negative selection, after which naive cells were positively selected on CD45RA and the remaining negative fraction served as the memory subset. Blood was collected by leukapheresis, and PBMCs were isolated by Ficoll-Histopaque density gradient centrifugation and then cryopreserved in liquid nitrogen vapor phase. Purity and quantity of every magnetically sorted T cell population were checked by analytical flow cytometry. Genomic DNA was isolated from each sorted fraction and quantified by UV absorbance on a Nanodrop 2000c. Per the germline V gene, MGHRA is the CDR1 and YSYEKL is the CDR2. The CDR3 measures 15 amino acids from cysteine to phenylalanine. This entry keeps only the CDR3 DNA: 45 bases, framed from base 1. V loses 0 bases of germline sequence and J loses 4 bases, and the interval between the two ends is 12 bases.

To note about this clone: Its antigen is currently not known. Nothing much larger sits one base from this clone, and base qualities are not available. Other DNA sequences within the sample encode an identical CDR3.

The V and J segments used are TRBV4-1 and TRBJ2-5; TRBD1 might be the D gene, on 6 matching bases. Sequencing was done on a sample of naive CD4+ T cells sorted from blood. The sample's cell subset or site, from its label and the paper: CD45RA+ positively selected. This receptor was obtained from a man in his late teens or twenties in good health. The CDR3 here reads CASSQEGQGRETQYF. The base sequence is TGCGCCAGCAGCCAAGAGGGGCAGGGGCGAGAGACCCAGTACTTC.